The next 14 T cell receptor beta chains were all read from a single sample in a study of CD8 T cells in ankylosing spondylitis. TCRdb recomputed calls from the 5' RACE reads with MiXCR, one row per CDR3 protein. The top ten clones hold less than 1.1% of a sample with around 300,000 distinct CDR3 sequences, over 12% of them seen once. Sequenced sample: blood, either unsorted or a sorted T cell fraction (not recorded which). These receptors all come from a male donor with ankylosing spondylitis or in good health (not recorded which).

This clonotype showed up just a few times. This chain connects TRBV29-1 to TRBJ1-1; TRBD1 might be the D (5 bases). The CDR3 has 13 residues. V shed 4 bases and J shed 3 bases, with 12 bases lying between them. The germline CDR1 and CDR2 sequences are SQVTM and ANQGSEA. CDR3 sequence: CSVVRQLDTEAFF. CDR3 DNA sequence: TGCAGCGTTGTGAGACAGTTAGACACTGAAGCTTTCTTT.

The J gene is TRBJ2-7, the V gene TRBV12-3 or TRBV12-4, with no clear D. CDR3 length: 11 residues. Trimming pared 3 bases from V and 9 bases from J, leaving 9 bases between. The CDR3, as DNA: TGTGCCAGCAGTTTTAACCTTCGGCAGTACTTC. Its protein is CASSFNLRQYF.

This clonotype was observed a handful of times. The chain is built from TRBV12-3 or TRBV12-4 and TRBJ1-6; D possibly corresponds to TRBD1 (5 bases). This CDR3 spans 12 amino acids. The V gene lost 7 bases and the J gene lost 10 bases, with 11 bases spanning the gap. CDR3 sequence (DNA): TGTGCCAGCACCCAAAGGGGCTCACCCCTCCACTTT. This gives the protein CASTQRGSPLHF.

The genes are TRBV5-1 and TRBJ1-1; 10 positions agree with TRBD1. The germline V gene encodes CDR1 SGHRS and CDR2 YFSETQ. V lost 4 bases to trimming and J lost 1 base; unmatched junction nucleotides: 10. CDR3 length: 17 residues. CDR3 loop: CASSPRDRGRGNTEAFF. The CDR3 region has the DNA TGCGCCAGCAGCCCCCGAGACAGGGGGCGTGGGAACACTGAAGCTTTCTTT.

The V gene is TRBV12-3 or TRBV12-4, the J gene TRBJ2-7; D is undetermined. The V end lost 4 bases, the J end lost 7 bases, and 20 bases lay between the germline ends. CDR3 length: 15 amino acids. The CDR3 spells CASSSRTVGPLEQYF. CDR3 sequence (DNA): TGTGCCAGCAGTTCCCGGACGGTCGGACCACTAGAGCAGTACTTC.

This chain joins TRBV9 and TRBJ2-2; 10 bases fit TRBD1. J was trimmed by 6 bases and V by 0 bases; bases with no gene match: 8. Looked up from germline, CDR1 is SGDLS and CDR2 is YYNGEE. The CDR3 has 17 residues. As DNA, the CDR3 is TGTGCCAGCAGCGTAGGGTGGGACAGGGGACACGCCGGGGAGCTGTTTTTT. It specifies CASSVGWDRGHAGELFF.

This clonotype has only a few counts. As DNA, the CDR3 is TGTGCCAGCAGCTATGACAGGGGAGTAAAGGAAAAACTGTTTTTT. As protein: CASSYDRGVKEKLFF. This chain uses TRBV6-2 or TRBV6-3 with TRBJ1-4; 8 nucleotides match TRBD1. Germline lookup yields CDR1 MNHEY and CDR2 SVGEGT. The ends lost 6 bases at V and 8 bases at J; junction bases unmatched: 11. CDR3 length: 15 amino acids.

The chain links TRBV7-6 to TRBJ1-2; weak D call: TRBD1 (5 bases). V lost 5 bases, J lost 5 bases, and 27 bases lay in between. This CDR3 region has 18 residues. Germline CDR1 reads SGHVS; CDR2 reads FNYEAQ. CDR3 amino acids: CASSAHPGLPGPLYGYTF. The CDR3 DNA follows: TGTGCCAGCAGCGCGCACCCGGGACTCCCCGGCCCCCTTTATGGCTACACCTTC.

The chain couples TRBV7-9 to TRBJ1-2; D remains ambiguous. The CDR3 runs to 13 residues. The ends were cut back, 7 bases at V and 6 bases at J, with 15 bases in the middle. The germline gives CDR1 SEHNR, CDR2 FQNEAQ (reference sequence). CDR3 loop: CASNLGGRNGYTF. The CDR3 nucleotides are TGTGCCAGCAACCTGGGTGGGAGGAATGGCTACACCTTC. Full variable domain (missing parts from reference TRBV7-9 and TRBJ1-2): DTGVSQNPRHKITKRGQNVTFRCDPISEHNRLYWYRQTLGQGPEFLTYFQNEAQLEKSRLLSDRFSAERPKGSFSTLEIQRTEQGDSAMYLCASNLGGRNGYTFGSGTRLTVV.

J is TRBJ2-3 and V is TRBV12-5; D ambiguous. Looked up from germline, CDR1 is LGHNT and CDR2 is FRNRAP. Trimming stripped 1 base from V and 0 bases from J, with 11 bases between. The CDR3 spans 16 residues. The CDR3 DNA reads as TGTGCTAGTGGTTTGGGGGTACCTTTTAGCACAGATACGCAGTATTTT. Residues: CASGLGVPFSTDTQYF.

V and J are TRBV9 and TRBJ2-4, with TRBD1 identical over 7 bases. Germline assignment: CDR1 SGDLS and CDR2 YYNGEE. J lost 0 bases, V lost 7 bases, and 4 bases had no gene match. The CDR3 runs to 14 residues. In DNA, the CDR3 is TGTGCCAGCTCGACAGGGAAAGCCAAAAACATTCAGTACTTC. It yields the protein CASSTGKAKNIQYF.

The J gene is TRBJ2-3, the V gene TRBV12-3 or TRBV12-4, with 9 bases lining up with TRBD2. The CDR3 spans 16 residues. Trimming took 3 bases from V and 4 from J; bases not matched to a gene: 8. CDR3: CASSLAAGGPSDTQYF. In DNA form, the CDR3 reads TGTGCCAGCAGTTTGGCGGCGGGGGGGCCGTCAGATACGCAGTATTTT.

The J gene is TRBJ2-5, the V gene TRBV7-2; the D is unclear. The CDR3 spans 14 residues. CDR1 is SGHTA and CDR2 is FQGNSA in the germline V gene. V was pared by 6 bases and J by 1 base, with 12 bases between. The CDR3 sequence: CASRFTGSQETQYF. CDR3 nucleotide sequence: TGTGCCAGCAGATTTACCGGGTCCCAAGAGACCCAGTACTTC. The full variable domain, with the rest looked up from reference TRBV7-2 and TRBJ2-5, is GAGVSQSPSNKVTEKGKDVELRCDPISGHTALYWYRQSLGQGLEFLIYFQGNSAPDKSGLPSDRFSAERTGGSVSTLTIQRTQQEDSAVYLCASRFTGSQETQYFGPGTRLLVL.

The chain couples TRBV5-1 to TRBJ2-1, with no clear D. The length of the CDR3 is 14 residues. Germline assignment: CDR1 SGHRS and CDR2 YFSETQ. V was cut by 1 base and J by 7 bases, with 12 bases left in between. The CDR3, as DNA: TGCGCCAGCAGCTTGTCCTCCCTCAAGAATGAGCAGTTCTTC. Amino acids: CASSLSSLKNEQFF.